Sequencing of this T cell receptor beta chain was carried out in a study of response to subunit inactivated influenza vaccine. Study-level findings and limits: After each seasonal influenza vaccination, few new T cells are recruited, the authors suggested.

Between the trimmed V and J ends, which lost 10 bases and 6 bases, there was a span of 14 bases. Per the germline V gene, CDR1 is SGHDT and CDR2 is YYEEEE. The CDR3 contains 11 residues. TCRdb ran MiXCR on the RT-PCR reads and lists one entry per CDR3 protein. The sample yields approximately 300,000 distinct CDR3 sequences, approximately 20% seen once. In the case of this clonotype: Its specificity is unknown.

Material: PBMCs from blood, obtained about 20 months after vaccination. The sequence came from a man aged 45 to 70 who received an inactivated influenza vaccine. This sequence joins TRBV5-6 and TRBJ2-7; D is undetermined. CDR3: CASSSLSEQYF. CDR3 in DNA: TGTGCCTCTTCTTCTTTGTCCGAGCAGTACTTC.